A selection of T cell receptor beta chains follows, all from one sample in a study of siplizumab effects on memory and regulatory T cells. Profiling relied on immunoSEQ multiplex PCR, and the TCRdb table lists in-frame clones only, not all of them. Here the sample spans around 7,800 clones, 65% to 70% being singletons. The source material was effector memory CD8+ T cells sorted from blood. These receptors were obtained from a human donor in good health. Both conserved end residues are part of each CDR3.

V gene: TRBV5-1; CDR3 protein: CASSRFTTDTQYF
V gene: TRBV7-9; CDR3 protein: CASPLDRGSEVDEQFF
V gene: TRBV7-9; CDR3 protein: CASSSKTGTQSSYEQYF
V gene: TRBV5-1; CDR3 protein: CASTQGTENTEAFF
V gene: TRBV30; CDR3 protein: CAWSQGYEQYF
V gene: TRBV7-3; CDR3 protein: CASSAVGLGGQETQYF
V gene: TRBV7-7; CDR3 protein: CASSLKYKGAYSNQPQHF
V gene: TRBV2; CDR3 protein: CASSEGRGETQYF
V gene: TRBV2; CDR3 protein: CASPVLPSTSGSTGELFF
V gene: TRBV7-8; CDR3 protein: CASSSAGQGGNQPQHF
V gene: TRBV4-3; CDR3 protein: CASSQEIPGLGYSGNTIYF
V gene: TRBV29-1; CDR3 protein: CSVISGSYSYEQYF
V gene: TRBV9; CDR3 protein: CASSGGTGASETQYF
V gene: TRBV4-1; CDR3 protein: CASSQERLTSGEETQYF
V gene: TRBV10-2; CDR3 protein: CASSELASGEVVGYTF
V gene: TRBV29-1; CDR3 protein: CSVDPPERGYNEQFF
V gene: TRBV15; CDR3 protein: CATSRGVSGANVLTF
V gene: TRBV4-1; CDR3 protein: CASSQDGVGVKLFF
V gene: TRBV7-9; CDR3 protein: CASSLEQGGGKLFF
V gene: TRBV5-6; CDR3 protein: CASSHGTDTQYF
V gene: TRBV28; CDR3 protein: CASRTAAQAYEQYF
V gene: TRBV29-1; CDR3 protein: CSVRLAGDYEQYF
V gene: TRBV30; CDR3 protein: CAWSADSSYNEQFF
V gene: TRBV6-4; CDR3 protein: CASSDSGTGELFF
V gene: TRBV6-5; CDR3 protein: CASRPPLGNEQFF
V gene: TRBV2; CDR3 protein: CASSEDSGSAHEQYF
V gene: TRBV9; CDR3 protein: CASSRQGAQETQYF
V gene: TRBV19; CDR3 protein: CASSMLGTGELFF
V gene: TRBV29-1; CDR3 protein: CSVEDGTGSDEQFF
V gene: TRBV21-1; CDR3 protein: CASSQVPPPTYEQYF
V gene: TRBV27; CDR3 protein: CASFGTGGYEQYF
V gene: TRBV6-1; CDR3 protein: CASNERENTEAFF
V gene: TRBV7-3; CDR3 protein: CASSLTSGSYEQYF
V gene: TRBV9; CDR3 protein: CASSGSNEKLFF
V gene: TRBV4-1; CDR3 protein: CASSQPDGEGLPYNEQFF
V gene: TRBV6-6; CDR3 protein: CASSYSGSDEQYF
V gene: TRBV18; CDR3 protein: CASSPGNSGELFF
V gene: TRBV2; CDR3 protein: CASSDGLAGLETQYF
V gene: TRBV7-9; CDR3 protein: CASSSWTSGSSYNEQFF
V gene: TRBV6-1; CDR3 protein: CASSVGQGTPLTDTQYF
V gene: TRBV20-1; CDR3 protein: CSAREDREQYF
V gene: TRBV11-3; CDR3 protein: CASSLNSNEKLFF
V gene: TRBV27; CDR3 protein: CASSLRWGRDSPLHF
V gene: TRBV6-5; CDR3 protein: CASRQMTGPKNIQYF
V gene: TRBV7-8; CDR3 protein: CASSKQGARNDEQYF
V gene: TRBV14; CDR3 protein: CASSLGGLGNQPQHF
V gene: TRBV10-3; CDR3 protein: CAISEPTSGVPNEQFF
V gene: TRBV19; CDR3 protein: CASSIGIGWTGGNTEAFF
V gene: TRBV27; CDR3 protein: CASSPSTSGSPDTQYF
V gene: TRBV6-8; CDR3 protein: CASVLAYGYTF
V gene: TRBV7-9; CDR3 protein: CASSPTSGSRYEQYF
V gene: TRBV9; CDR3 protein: CASSEGLAGYEQYF
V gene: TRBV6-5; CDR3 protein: CASSYPGLENEQFF
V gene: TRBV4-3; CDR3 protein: CASSPGLAGEHTGELFF
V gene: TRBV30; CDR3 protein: CAWASRDALNEQFF
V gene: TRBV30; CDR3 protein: CARPGGSGELFF
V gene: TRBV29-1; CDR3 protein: CSVGRGINTGELFF